The entry that follows covers one T cell receptor (beta chain) sequence. A much more abundant neighbour one base away suggests this may be a read error. The data were taken from a study of blood T cells in healthy people across ages. Trimming took off 6 bases at V and 1 base at J, with 18 bases between the two ends. Germline CDR1 reads SQVTM; CDR2 reads ANQGSEA. The CDR3 covers 15 residues. Alongside a J-beta primer mix, a sample-barcoded 5' primer served in a second PCR lasting 7 to 11 cycles. TCRdb analysed the 5' RACE reads with MiXCR anew, one entry per CDR3 protein. The table shows 650,000 to 950,000 distinct CDR3 sequences, with under 55% occurring only once.

The sample taken for sequencing was blood. The sequence was obtained from a man between 60 and 70 years old in good health. The chain combines TRBV29-1 with TRBJ2-5; possibly TRBD1 or TRBD2 for D (5 bases each). For the CDR3, the DNA is TGCAGCGTGAATTCGGGGCGTAACTTCCAAGAGACCCAGTACTTC. Protein product: CSVNSGRNFQETQYF.